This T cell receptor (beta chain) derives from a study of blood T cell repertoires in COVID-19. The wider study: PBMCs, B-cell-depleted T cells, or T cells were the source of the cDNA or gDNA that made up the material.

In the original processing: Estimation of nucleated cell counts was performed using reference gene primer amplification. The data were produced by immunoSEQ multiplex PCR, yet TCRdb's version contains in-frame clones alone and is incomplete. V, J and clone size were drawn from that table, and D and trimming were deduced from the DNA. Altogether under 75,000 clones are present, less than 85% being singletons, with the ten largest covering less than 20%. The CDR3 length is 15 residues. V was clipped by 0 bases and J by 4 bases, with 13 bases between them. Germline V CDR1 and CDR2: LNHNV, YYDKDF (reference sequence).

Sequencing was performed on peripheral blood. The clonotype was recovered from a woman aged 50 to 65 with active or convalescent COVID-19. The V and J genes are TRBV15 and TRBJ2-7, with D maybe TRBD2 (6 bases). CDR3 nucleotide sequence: TGTGCCACCAGCAGAGATCAGGGACTCCAGTACGAGCAGTACTTC. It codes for CATSRDQGLQYEQYF.